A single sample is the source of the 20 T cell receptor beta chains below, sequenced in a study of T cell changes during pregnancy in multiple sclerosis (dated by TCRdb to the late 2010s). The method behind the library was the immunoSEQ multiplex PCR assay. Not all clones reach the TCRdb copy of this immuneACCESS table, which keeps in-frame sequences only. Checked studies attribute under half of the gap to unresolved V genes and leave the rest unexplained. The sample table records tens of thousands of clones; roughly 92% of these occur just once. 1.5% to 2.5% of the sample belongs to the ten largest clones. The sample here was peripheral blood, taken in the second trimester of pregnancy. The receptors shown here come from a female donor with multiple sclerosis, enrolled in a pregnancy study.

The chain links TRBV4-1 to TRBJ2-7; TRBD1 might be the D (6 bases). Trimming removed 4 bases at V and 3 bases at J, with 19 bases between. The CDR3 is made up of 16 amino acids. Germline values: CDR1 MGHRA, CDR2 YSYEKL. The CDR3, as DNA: TGCGCCAGCAGCCTCCCGGGACAACGTAAAATCTACGAGCAGTACTTC. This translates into CASSLPGQRKIYEQYF.

Here the CDR3 reads CASSLGQGQGATVGETQYF. The CDR3 DNA reads as TGTGCCAGCAGCTTAGGACAGGGACAGGGGGCGACGGTGGGAGAGACCCAGTACTTC. The chain joins TRBV7-9 to TRBJ2-5, with 12 bases that match TRBD1. This CDR3 contains 19 residues. Trimming took 1 base from V and 4 from J; bases not matched to a gene: 13. CDR1 and CDR2 from the germline V gene are SEHNR and FQNEAQ (reference sequence). Full variable domain (remainder filled in from reference TRBV7-9 and TRBJ2-5): DTGVSQNPRHKITKRGQNVTFRCDPISEHNRLYWYRQTLGQGPEFLTYFQNEAQLEKSRLLSDRFSAERPKGSFSTLEIQRTEQGDSAMYLCASSLGQGQGATVGETQYFGPGTRLLVL.

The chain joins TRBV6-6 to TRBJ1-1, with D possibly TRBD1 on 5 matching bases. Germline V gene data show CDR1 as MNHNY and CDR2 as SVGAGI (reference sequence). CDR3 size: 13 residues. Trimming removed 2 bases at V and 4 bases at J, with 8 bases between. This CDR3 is CASSYTGSTEAFF. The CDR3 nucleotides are TGTGCCAGCAGTTACACAGGATCCACTGAAGCTTTCTTT.

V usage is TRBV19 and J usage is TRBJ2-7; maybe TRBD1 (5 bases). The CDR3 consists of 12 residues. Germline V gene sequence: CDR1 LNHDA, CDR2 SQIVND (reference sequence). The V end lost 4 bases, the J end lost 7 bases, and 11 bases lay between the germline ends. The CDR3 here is CASSRQSYEQYF. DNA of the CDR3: TGTGCCAGTAGTAGACAGTCTTATGAGCAGTACTTC.

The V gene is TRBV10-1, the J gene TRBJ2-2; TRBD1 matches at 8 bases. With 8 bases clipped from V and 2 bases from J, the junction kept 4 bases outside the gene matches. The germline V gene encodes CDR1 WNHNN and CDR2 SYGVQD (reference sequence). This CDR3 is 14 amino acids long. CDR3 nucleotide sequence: TGCGCCAGCCGGGACAGGCCTAACACCGGGGAGCTGTTTTTT. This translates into CASRDRPNTGELFF.

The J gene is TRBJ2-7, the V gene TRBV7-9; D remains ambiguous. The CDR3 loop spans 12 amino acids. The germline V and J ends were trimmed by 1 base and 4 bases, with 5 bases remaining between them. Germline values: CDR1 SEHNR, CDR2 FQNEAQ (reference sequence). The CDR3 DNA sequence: TGTGCCAGCAGCTTAGGGGCATACGAGCAGTACTTC. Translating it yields CASSLGAYEQYF.

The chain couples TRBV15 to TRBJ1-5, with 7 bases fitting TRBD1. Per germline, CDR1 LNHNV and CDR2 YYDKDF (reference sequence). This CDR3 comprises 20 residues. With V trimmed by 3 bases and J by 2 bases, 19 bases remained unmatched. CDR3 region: CATSSSGGTSKGGGNQPQHF. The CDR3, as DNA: TGTGCCACCAGCAGTTCAGGGGGGACAAGCAAAGGAGGAGGCAATCAGCCCCAGCATTTT.

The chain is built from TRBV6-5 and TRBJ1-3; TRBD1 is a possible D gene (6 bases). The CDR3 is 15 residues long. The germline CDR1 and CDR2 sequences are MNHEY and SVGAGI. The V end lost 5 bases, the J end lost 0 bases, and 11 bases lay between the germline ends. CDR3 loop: CASSPDRSSGNTIYF. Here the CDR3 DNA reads TGTGCCAGCAGTCCAGACAGGAGCTCTGGAAACACCATATATTTT.

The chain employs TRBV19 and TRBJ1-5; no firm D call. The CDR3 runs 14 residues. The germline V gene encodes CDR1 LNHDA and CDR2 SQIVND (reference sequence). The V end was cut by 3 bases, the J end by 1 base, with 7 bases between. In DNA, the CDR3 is TGTGCCAGTAGTATCCACAAGAGCAATCAGCCCCAGCATTTT. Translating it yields CASSIHKSNQPQHF.

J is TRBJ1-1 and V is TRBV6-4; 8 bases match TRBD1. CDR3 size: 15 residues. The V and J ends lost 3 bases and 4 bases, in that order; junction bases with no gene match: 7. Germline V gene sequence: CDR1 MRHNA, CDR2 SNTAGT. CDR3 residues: CASSEQQGGSTEAFF. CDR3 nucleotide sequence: TGTGCCAGCAGTGAGCAACAGGGGGGGAGCACTGAAGCTTTCTTT.

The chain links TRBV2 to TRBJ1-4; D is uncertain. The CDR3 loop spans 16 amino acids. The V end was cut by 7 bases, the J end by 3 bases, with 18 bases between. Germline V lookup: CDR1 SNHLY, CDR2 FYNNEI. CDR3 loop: CASTQSARVPNEKLFF. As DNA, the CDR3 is TGTGCCAGCACCCAATCCGCGAGGGTACCTAATGAAAAACTGTTTTTT.

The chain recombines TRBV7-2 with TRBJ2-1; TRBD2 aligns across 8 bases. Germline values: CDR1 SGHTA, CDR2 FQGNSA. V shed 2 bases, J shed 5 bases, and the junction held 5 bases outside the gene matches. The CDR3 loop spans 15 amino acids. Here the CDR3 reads CASSLSAGGHNEQFF. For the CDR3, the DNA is TGTGCCAGCAGCTTATCTGCGGGAGGACACAATGAGCAGTTCTTC.

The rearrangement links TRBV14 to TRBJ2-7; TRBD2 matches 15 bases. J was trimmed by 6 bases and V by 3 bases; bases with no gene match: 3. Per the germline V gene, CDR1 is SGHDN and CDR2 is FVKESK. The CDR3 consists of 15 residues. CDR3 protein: CASSQSGLAGGEQYF. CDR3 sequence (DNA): TGTGCCAGCAGCCAGTCGGGACTAGCGGGAGGCGAGCAGTACTTC.

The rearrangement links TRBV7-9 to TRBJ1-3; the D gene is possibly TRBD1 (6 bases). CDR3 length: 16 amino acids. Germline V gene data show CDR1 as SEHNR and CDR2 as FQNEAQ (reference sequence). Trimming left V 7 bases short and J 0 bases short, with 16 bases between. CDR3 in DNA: TGTGCCAGCACCCCGGGGGGGGGCGTCTCTGGAAACACCATATATTTT. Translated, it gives CASTPGGGVSGNTIYF.

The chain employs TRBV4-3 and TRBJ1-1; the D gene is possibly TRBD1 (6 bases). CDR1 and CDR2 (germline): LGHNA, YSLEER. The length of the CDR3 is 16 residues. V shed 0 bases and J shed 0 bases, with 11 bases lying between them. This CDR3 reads CASSQDLGQMNTEAFF. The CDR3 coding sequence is TGCGCCAGCAGCCAAGACCTCGGACAGATGAACACTGAAGCTTTCTTT.

The chain's CDR3 is CASSYSIQGANYGYTF. The CDR3 DNA reads TGTGCCAGCAGTTACTCGATCCAGGGGGCTAACTATGGCTACACCTTC. This chain joins TRBV6-5 and TRBJ1-2, with TRBD1 matching over 7 bases. The V segment lost 0 bases and the J segment 0 bases; nucleotides outside the gene matches: 4. This CDR3 is 16 amino acids long. The V gene's germline CDR1 is MNHEY and CDR2 SVGAGI.

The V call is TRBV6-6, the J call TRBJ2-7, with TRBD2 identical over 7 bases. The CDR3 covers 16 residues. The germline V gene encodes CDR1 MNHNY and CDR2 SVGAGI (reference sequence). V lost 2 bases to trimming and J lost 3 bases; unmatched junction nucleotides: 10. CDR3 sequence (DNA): TGTGCCAGCAGTTACCCCGGGGCTAGCGGAAGCTACGAGCAGTACTTC. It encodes CASSYPGASGSYEQYF.

The CDR3 nucleotides are TGTGCCAGCAGCGAAACAGGGCTGAAAGCAGATACGCAGTATTTT. Translated: CASSETGLKADTQYF. This chain uses TRBV9 with TRBJ2-3; possible D gene TRBD1, 6 bases. CDR1 is SGDLS and CDR2 is YYNGEE in the germline V gene. Deletions cut 3 bases from V and 4 bases from J, with 15 bases between. CDR3 size: 15 residues.

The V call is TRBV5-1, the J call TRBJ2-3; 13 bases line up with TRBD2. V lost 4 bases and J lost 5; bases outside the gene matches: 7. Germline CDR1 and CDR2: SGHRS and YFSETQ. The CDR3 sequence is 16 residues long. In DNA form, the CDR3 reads TGCGCCAGCAGCGCTGGACTAGCGGGAGCTAGAGATACGCAGTATTTT. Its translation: CASSAGLAGARDTQYF.

The CDR3 reads CASSGRQGARSTDTQYF. The CDR3 DNA reads TGTGCCAGCAGCGGAAGACAGGGGGCTCGGAGCACAGATACGCAGTATTTT. The chain carries TRBV5-6 and TRBJ2-3, with 10 bases lining up with TRBD1. The CDR3 consists of 17 residues. Trimming removed 4 bases from V and 0 bases from J; junction bases left unmatched: 8. Per germline, CDR1 SGHDT and CDR2 YYEEEE.